Listed here are 15 T cell receptor beta chains from one sample, sequenced in a study of blood T cells in healthy people across ages. Then a second PCR, running about 6 to 11 cycles, was carried out with a sample-barcoded 5' primer and a J-beta primer mix. TCRdb re-analysed the 5' RACE reads in MiXCR, keeping a single row per CDR3 protein. The sample lists over a million distinct CDR3 sequences; 42% were seen once. The sample comprised blood. The receptor set was obtained from a woman between 18 and 29 years old in good health.

The chain has TRBV18 and TRBJ2-1, with TRBD2 identical over 12 bases. This CDR3 has 16 residues. V trimming: 5 bases; J trimming: 9 bases; junction bases outside the gene matches: 11. Per the germline V gene, CDR1 is KGHSH and CDR2 is LQKENI. The CDR3: CASSSSTSGSEGEQFF. The CDR3 bases are TGTGCCAGCTCATCCTCGACTAGCGGGAGCGAGGGTGAGCAGTTCTTC.

The chain is built from TRBV5-6 and TRBJ2-5; a weak D match, TRBD2 (7 bases). The CDR3 sequence is 14 residues long. The V end was cut by 4 bases, the J end by 3 bases, with 13 bases between. Germline V gene lookup returns CDR1 SGHDT and CDR2 YYEEEE. The DNA of the CDR3 is TGTGCCAGCAGCGCGGGGGCTTTTGAAGAGACCCAGTACTTC. Translating gives CASSAGAFEETQYF. Full variable domain (outside the CDR3, taken from reference TRBV5-6 and TRBJ2-5): DAGVTQSPTHLIKTRGQQVTLRCSPKSGHDTVSWYQQALGQGPQFIFQYYEEEERQRGNFPDRFSGHQFPNYSSELNVNALLLGDSALYLCASSAGAFEETQYFGPGTRLLVL.

The rearrangement uses TRBV3-1 and TRBJ2-7; 9 bases line up with TRBD2. The ends lost 3 bases at V and 2 bases at J; junction bases unmatched: 2. The CDR3 sequence is 14 residues long. Germline V CDR1 and CDR2: LGHDT, YNNKEL (reference sequence). Here the CDR3 DNA reads TGTGCCAGCAGCCATAGCGGGGGCACCTACGAGCAGTACTTC. Protein sequence: CASSHSGGTYEQYF.

This clonotype was recorded once. This chain connects TRBV13 to TRBJ2-5; maybe TRBD1 (6 bases). The J call may be in error: the DNA end matches TRBJ2-7 better. The CDR3 consists of 15 residues. Germline V gives CDR1 PRHDT, CDR2 FYEKMQ (reference sequence). CDR3 nucleotides: TGTGCCAGCAGCTTAACCGGGACACAGATCTACGAGCAGTACTTC. Protein: CASSLTGTQIYEQYF.

This chain links TRBV5-1 with TRBJ2-5; TRBD2 matches at 8 bases. The J segment lost 3 bases and the V segment lost 7 bases, leaving 14 bases of the junction unmatched. CDR1 is SGHRS and CDR2 is YFSETQ in the germline V gene. This CDR3 region has 16 residues. The CDR3, as DNA: TGCGCCAGCGGCTCTAGCGGGCCGAGGGGAGAAGAGACCCAGTACTTC. As protein: CASGSSGPRGEETQYF.

At least ten counts were recorded for this clonotype. The chain combines TRBV6-5 with TRBJ2-7; perhaps TRBD1 as D (5 bases). This CDR3 region has 15 residues. CDR1 MNHEY and CDR2 SVGAGI come from the germline V gene. V lost 0 bases to trimming and J lost 2 bases, with 11 bases between them. The CDR3: CASSYSVQGAYEQYF. DNA of the CDR3: TGTGCCAGCAGTTACTCGGTCCAAGGGGCCTACGAGCAGTACTTC.

The chain uses TRBV29-1 and TRBJ2-1, with D maybe TRBD1 (5 bases). The CDR3 runs 12 residues. V was trimmed by 5 bases and J by 7 bases, leaving 12 bases between them. From germline, CDR1 is SQVTM and CDR2 ANQGSEA. The CDR3 DNA is TGCAGCGTTCAGGGATGGGCGAATGAGCAGTTCTTC. Protein sequence: CSVQGWANEQFF.

This clonotype appeared a few times. The chain links TRBV20-1 to TRBJ2-3; 8 nucleotides align to TRBD1. V lost 5 bases and J lost 3; bases outside the gene matches: 10. There are 15 residues in the CDR3. Germline-derived CDR1 and CDR2 are DFQATT and SNEGSKA (reference sequence). In DNA form, the CDR3 reads TGCAGTGCTCCCGCAGGGGGCGCCCGTACAGATACGCAGTATTTT. It encodes CSAPAGGARTDTQYF.

In its sample, this clonotype was seen many times. V is TRBV6-6 and J is TRBJ1-2, with TRBD1 matching 8 bases. The CDR3 extends over 13 amino acids. V dropped 3 bases and J dropped 4; count of bases not matched to a gene: 1. Germline CDR1 reads MNHNY; CDR2 reads SVGAGI (reference sequence). The CDR3 region is CASSYDRGYGYTF. The DNA of the CDR3 is TGTGCCAGCAGTTATGACAGGGGCTATGGCTACACCTTC.

The chain has TRBV4-1 and TRBJ2-1, with 8 bases that match TRBD1. The length of the CDR3 is 15 residues. Germline V gives CDR1 MGHRA, CDR2 YSYEKL. J was trimmed by 13 bases and V by 1 base; bases with no gene match: 12. CDR3 region: CASSQADRDEETQFF. CDR3 DNA sequence: TGCGCCAGCAGCCAAGCGGACAGGGATGAAGAGACCCAGTTCTTC.

V and J are TRBV4-1 and TRBJ1-2; D ambiguous. This CDR3 is built from 15 residues. The V end was cut by 0 bases, the J end by 3 bases, with 11 bases between. Germline V gives CDR1 MGHRA, CDR2 YSYEKL. CDR3 in DNA: TGCGCCAGCAGCCAAGAACGTGGCAGCCACTATGGCTACACCTTC. It specifies CASSQERGSHYGYTF.

This rearrangement joins TRBV6-1 to TRBJ1-1; TRBD1 matches at 11 bases. The CDR3 sequence is 17 residues long. With V trimmed by 7 bases and J by 5 bases, 15 bases remained unmatched. Germline CDR1 reads MNHNS; CDR2 reads SASEGT. In DNA form, the CDR3 reads TGTGCCAGCACCGTCGGACAGGGGGCTTTCTTGGGTACTGAAGCTTTCTTT. It codes for CASTVGQGAFLGTEAFF.

The genes are TRBV3-1 and TRBJ2-1; TRBD1 might be the D (5 bases). The DNA end is a closer match to TRBJ2-7, so the J assignment may be wrong. The CDR3 has 15 amino acids. Germline V gene data show CDR1 as LGHDT and CDR2 as YNNKEL (reference sequence). The chain's CDR3 is CASSQGRQIYNEQYF. For the CDR3, the DNA is TGTGCCAGCAGCCAAGGGAGACAGATTTACAATGAGCAGTACTTC.

The chain joins TRBV6-1 to TRBJ2-7, with a tentative D call TRBD1 (5 bases). Germline CDR1 and CDR2: MNHNS and SASEGT. This CDR3 spans 15 amino acids. Trimming left V 3 bases short and J 2 bases short, with 14 bases between. The CDR3 nucleotides are TGTGCCAGCAGTGATCCCCCGACAGTCACCTACGAGCAGTACTTC. Translating gives CASSDPPTVTYEQYF.

The chain uses TRBV2 and TRBJ2-4, with D perhaps TRBD2 (6 bases). Matching the DNA end better, TRBJ2-7 makes the J call doubtful. Looked up from germline, CDR1 is SNHLY and CDR2 is FYNNEI. The CDR3 extends over 16 amino acids. As DNA, the CDR3 is TGTGCCAGCAGTGAAGCCTTCAGGACTAACCCCTACGAGCAGTACTTC. It encodes CASSEAFRTNPYEQYF.